This entry lists 15 T cell receptor beta chains sequenced from one sample in a study of blood T cell repertoires in COVID-19. Measured with immunoSEQ multiplex PCR; TCRdb has only the in-frame clones, and not every one. The sample records some 300,000 clones, roughly 89% being singletons. The specimen was PBMCs or T cells enriched from blood (not recorded which). Receptors originate from a woman aged 50 to 60 who had been exposed to COVID-19.

There are a few counts of this clone. The chain combines TRBV11-3 with TRBJ1-3; TRBD1 might be the D (6 bases). CDR3 length: 15 amino acids. Per germline, CDR1 SGHNT and CDR2 YENEEA. Between the trimmed V and J ends, which lost 5 bases and 1 base, there was a span of 12 bases. The CDR3: CASSQTGFSGNTIYF. As DNA, the CDR3 is TGTGCCAGCAGCCAAACAGGGTTTTCTGGAAACACCATATATTTT.

J is TRBJ1-2 and V is TRBV3-1 (or the pseudogene TRBV3-2); 8 nucleotides align to TRBD1. With V trimmed by 0 bases and J by 3 bases, 6 bases remained unmatched. The germline V gene encodes CDR1 LGHDT and CDR2 YNNKEL (reference sequence). This CDR3 has 16 amino acids. Here the CDR3 reads CASSQDVATGDYGYTF. The CDR3 nucleotides are TGTGCCAGCAGCCAAGACGTGGCGACAGGGGACTATGGCTACACCTTC.

Of note for this clone: In the same sample, other DNA sequences code for this CDR3. The chain is built from TRBV5-1 and TRBJ1-1; D is unresolved. Germline V lookup: CDR1 SGHRS, CDR2 YFSETQ. Trimming took off 1 base at V and 1 base at J, with 5 bases between the two ends. The CDR3 runs 13 residues. CDR3 DNA: TGCGCCAGCAGCTTGCAGGAGAACACTGAAGCTTTCTTT. As protein: CASSLQENTEAFF. Variable domain in full (rest from reference TRBV5-1 and TRBJ1-1): KAGVTQTPRYLIKTRGQQVTLSCSPISGHRSVSWYQQTPGQGLQFLFEYFSETQRNKGNFPGRFSGRQFSNSRSEMNVSTLELGDSALYLCASSLQENTEAFFGQGTRLTVV.

V usage is TRBV29-1 and J usage is TRBJ2-7; 10 nucleotides align to TRBD2. Looked up from germline, CDR1 is SQVTM and CDR2 is ANQGSEA. Trimming took 6 bases from V and 3 from J; bases not matched to a gene: 8. This CDR3 comprises 14 residues. CDR3 region: CSVKRTSGYYEQYF. The DNA for the CDR3 is TGCAGCGTGAAAAGGACTAGCGGATACTACGAGCAGTACTTC.

This clone came up a few times. The CDR3 coding sequence is TGTGCCTGGAGTTGGACAGGGGTCTGGGAGTTCTTC. Translation: CAWSWTGVWEFF. V is TRBV30 and J is TRBJ2-1, with 9 bases lining up with TRBD1. The CDR3 is 12 residues long. Trimming removed 2 bases from V and 14 bases from J; junction bases left unmatched: 7. Looked up from germline, CDR1 is GTSNPN and CDR2 is SVGIG (reference sequence).

The rearrangement uses TRBV28 and TRBJ1-4; TRBD1 is a possible D gene (5 bases). This CDR3 has 14 amino acids. The V gene lost 6 bases and the J gene lost 0 bases, with 8 bases spanning the gap. Germline lookup yields CDR1 MDHEN and CDR2 SYDVKM. CDR3 loop: CASSMTATNEKLFF. The CDR3 DNA reads as TGTGCCAGCAGCATGACAGCAACTAATGAAAAACTGTTTTTT.

The chain couples TRBV7-2 to TRBJ1-4; 7 bases line up with TRBD1. The CDR3 extends over 17 amino acids. V shed 6 bases, J shed 0 bases, and the junction held 10 bases outside the gene matches. CDR1 SGHTA and CDR2 FQGNSA come from the germline V gene. This chain's CDR3 is CASSSRTGEATNEKLFF. Here the CDR3 DNA reads TGTGCCAGCAGTTCCAGGACAGGCGAAGCAACTAATGAAAAACTGTTTTTT. Full variable domain (outside the CDR3, taken from reference TRBV7-2 and TRBJ1-4): GAGVSQSPSNKVTEKGKDVELRCDPISGHTALYWYRQSLGQGLEFLIYFQGNSAPDKSGLPSDRFSAERTGGSVSTLTIQRTQQEDSAVYLCASSSRTGEATNEKLFFGSGTQLSVL.

The chain carries TRBV6-5 and TRBJ1-5; TRBD1 matches at 9 bases. The CDR3 extends over 13 amino acids. V lost 6 bases, J lost 7 bases, and 4 bases stayed unmatched. Germline V gene lookup returns CDR1 MNHEY and CDR2 SVGAGI. CDR3 bases: TGTGCCAGCAGGGACAGGGGCGGACAGCCCCAGCATTTT. It encodes CASRDRGGQPQHF.

This chain links TRBV5-6 with TRBJ1-6; TRBD1 matches 7 bases. V dropped 4 bases and J dropped 1; count of bases not matched to a gene: 5. The length of the CDR3 is 16 residues. Germline V gives CDR1 SGHDT, CDR2 YYEEEE. The CDR3 is CASSGRQGSYNSPLHF. In nucleotides, the CDR3 is TGTGCCAGCAGCGGCAGACAGGGTTCCTATAATTCACCCCTCCACTTT.

V and J are TRBV5-1 and TRBJ1-5; TRBD1 agrees at 7 bases. Per germline, CDR1 SGHRS and CDR2 YFSETQ. Trimming removed 3 bases from V and 7 bases from J; junction bases left unmatched: 10. This CDR3 is built from 15 residues. The CDR3 DNA sequence: TGCGCCAGCAGCTCCGGGACAGCGGAAGGACAGCCCCAGCATTTT. It translates to CASSSGTAEGQPQHF.

This clone has only one observation. The J gene is TRBJ1-6, the V gene TRBV9; 9 bases align to TRBD1. The CDR3 has 14 amino acids. Germline V lookup: CDR1 SGDLS, CDR2 YYNGEE. Trimming took 3 bases from V and 9 from J; bases not matched to a gene: 4. In DNA form, the CDR3 reads TGTGCCAGCAGCGGGGGACAGGGCAGTTCACCCCTCCACTTT. Amino acid sequence: CASSGGQGSSPLHF.

V gene TRBV4-1 combines with J gene TRBJ1-2; weak D call: TRBD1 (5 bases). This CDR3 contains 17 residues. Trimming shortened V by 1 base and J by 4 bases, and 19 bases separated the two germline ends. Per the germline V gene, CDR1 is MGHRA and CDR2 is YSYEKL. The CDR3 sequence is CASSQGTQRGRSYGYTF. Written as DNA, the CDR3 is TGCGCCAGCAGCCAAGGGACACAGCGAGGTCGAAGCTATGGCTACACCTTC.

This chain uses TRBV28 with TRBJ1-3; 9 nucleotides match TRBD1. The CDR3 covers 14 residues. Trimming at V came to 6 bases and at J to 4 bases, leaving 4 bases not matched to a gene. Germline V gene lookup returns CDR1 MDHEN and CDR2 SYDVKM. The CDR3 nucleotides read TGTGCCAGCAGGGTGGGACAGGGAGGAAACACCATATATTTT. As protein: CASRVGQGGNTIYF.

This clone was counted between two and nine times. The rearrangement uses TRBV23-1 and TRBJ1-5, with TRBD1 as a possible D gene (5 bases). TRBV23-1 is placed among ORFs of uncertain function. This CDR3 spans 17 amino acids. Trimming took 2 bases from V and 2 from J, leaving 16 bases between them. As DNA, the CDR3 is TGCGCCAGCAGTCAACCCCCCGGGCAGGGCGGCAATCAGCCCCAGCATTTT. As protein: CASSQPPGQGGNQPQHF.

The rearrangement joins TRBV7-2 to TRBJ2-1; 8 positions agree with TRBD2. Per the germline V gene, CDR1 is SGHTA and CDR2 is FQGNSA. The CDR3 spans 15 residues. V lost 5 bases and J lost 4; bases outside the gene matches: 7. CDR3 loop: CASSHTSGPYNEQFF. The CDR3 DNA reads as TGTGCCAGCAGCCACACTAGCGGACCTTACAATGAGCAGTTCTTC.